This TCR beta chain was captured by sequencing in a study of Ad26.COV2.S vaccination and SARS-CoV-2 variants. General observations from the study: Measurement of non-spike TCR breadth gave similar results in vaccine and placebo recipients.

Profiling relied on immunoSEQ multiplex PCR, and the TCRdb table lists in-frame clones only, not all of them. In the table there are about 350,000 clones, about 88% of which are singletons. Treatment indicated: some 20 received Ad26.COV2.S at low or high dose, single or two shots; roughly 5 received placebo; per-sample allocation not given. Day 63 following the first vaccine or placebo injection was when the samples were taken. CDR1 and CDR2 (germline): MGHDK, SYGVNS. This CDR3 region has 13 residues. V lost 4 bases, J lost 4 bases, and 3 bases stayed unmatched. Points on this clone: Its antigen remains unknown.

The sample here was peripheral blood, taken in a trial of Ad26.COV2.S vaccine versus placebo. J is TRBJ1-2 and V is TRBV25-1, with 7 bases fitting TRBD1. The clonotype originates from a person between 18 and 59 years old who received the Ad26.COV2.S COVID-19 vaccine or a placebo. For the CDR3, the DNA is TGTGCCAGCAGTGTGACAGGGACCTATGGCTACACCTTC. It encodes CASSVTGTYGYTF.